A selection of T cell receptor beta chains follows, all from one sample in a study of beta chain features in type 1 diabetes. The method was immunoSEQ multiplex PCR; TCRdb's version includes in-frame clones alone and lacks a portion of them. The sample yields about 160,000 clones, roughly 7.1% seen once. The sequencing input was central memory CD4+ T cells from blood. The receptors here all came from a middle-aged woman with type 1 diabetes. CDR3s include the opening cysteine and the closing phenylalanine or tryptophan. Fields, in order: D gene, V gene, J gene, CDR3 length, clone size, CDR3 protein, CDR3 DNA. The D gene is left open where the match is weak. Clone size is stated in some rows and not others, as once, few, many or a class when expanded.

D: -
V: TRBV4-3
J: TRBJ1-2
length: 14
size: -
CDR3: CASSQPGKGYGYTF
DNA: TGCGCCAGCAGCCAACCAGGGAAGGGCTATGGCTACACCTTC

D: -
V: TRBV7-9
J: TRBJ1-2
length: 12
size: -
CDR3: CASSPRNYGYTF
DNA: TGTGCCAGCAGCCCCCGTAACTATGGCTACACCTTC

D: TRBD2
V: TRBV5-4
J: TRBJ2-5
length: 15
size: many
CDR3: CASGGGAGGQETQYF
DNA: TGTGCCAGTGGAGGTGGAGCGGGGGGGCAAGAGACCCAGTACTTC

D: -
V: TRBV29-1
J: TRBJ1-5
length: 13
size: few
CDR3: CSVSQNSNQPQHF
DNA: TGCAGCGTCTCACAGAATAGCAATCAGCCCCAGCATTTT

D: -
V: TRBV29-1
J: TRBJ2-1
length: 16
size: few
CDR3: CSVELGRGGRDNEQFF
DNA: TGCAGCGTTGAACTGGGGAGGGGGGGGCGTGACAATGAGCAGTTCTTC

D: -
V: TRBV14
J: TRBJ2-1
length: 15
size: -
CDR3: CASSQDRTSYNEQFF
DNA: TGTGCCAGCAGCCAAGATCGAACATCATACAATGAGCAGTTCTTC

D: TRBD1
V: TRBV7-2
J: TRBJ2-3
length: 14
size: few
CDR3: CASSSTGGRDTQYF
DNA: TGTGCCAGCAGCTCAACAGGGGGCAGAGATACGCAGTATTTT

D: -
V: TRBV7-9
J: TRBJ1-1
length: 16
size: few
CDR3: CASTASGAGMNTEAFF
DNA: TGTGCCAGCACCGCGTCAGGGGCTGGTATGAACACTGAAGCTTTCTTT

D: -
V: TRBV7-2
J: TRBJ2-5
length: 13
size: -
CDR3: CASSLGFRETQYF
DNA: TGTGCCAGCAGCTTAGGATTTCGGGAGACCCAGTACTTC

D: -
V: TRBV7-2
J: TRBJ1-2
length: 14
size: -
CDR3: CASSPWGRNYGYTF
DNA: TGTGCCAGCAGCCCGTGGGGGCGTAACTATGGCTACACCTTC

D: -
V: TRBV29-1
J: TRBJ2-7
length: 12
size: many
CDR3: CSGRDSYYEQYF
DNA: TGCAGCGGACGGGACTCGTACTACGAGCAGTACTTC

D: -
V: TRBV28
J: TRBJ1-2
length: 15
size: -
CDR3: CASSSSSGDIGGYTF
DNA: TGTGCCAGCAGTTCCTCCTCCGGGGACATTGGGGGCTACACCTTC

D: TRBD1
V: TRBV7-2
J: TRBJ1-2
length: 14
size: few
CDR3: CASSFFDRASGYTF
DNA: TGTGCCAGCAGCTTTTTCGACAGGGCTAGTGGCTACACCTTC

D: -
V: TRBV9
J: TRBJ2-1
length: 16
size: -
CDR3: CASSGEGTHSYNEQFF
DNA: TGTGCCAGCAGTGGGGAGGGGACACACTCCTACAATGAGCAGTTCTTC

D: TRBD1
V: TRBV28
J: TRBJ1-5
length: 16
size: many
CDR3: CASTPGQGLGNQPQHF
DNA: TGTGCCAGCACCCCGGGACAGGGGTTAGGCAATCAGCCCCAGCATTTT

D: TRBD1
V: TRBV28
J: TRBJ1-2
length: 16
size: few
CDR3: CASSYITGGASYGYTF
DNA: TGTGCCAGCAGTTATATTACAGGGGGCGCTTCCTATGGCTACACCTTC

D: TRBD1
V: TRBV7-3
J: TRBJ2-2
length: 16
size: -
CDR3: CASSLLGTGGPGELFF
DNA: TGTGCCAGCAGCCTTCTCGGGACAGGGGGCCCCGGGGAGCTGTTTTTT

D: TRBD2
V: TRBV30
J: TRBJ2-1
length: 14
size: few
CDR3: CAWKRRESYNEQFF
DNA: TGTGCCTGGAAAAGGCGGGAGTCCTACAATGAGCAGTTCTTC